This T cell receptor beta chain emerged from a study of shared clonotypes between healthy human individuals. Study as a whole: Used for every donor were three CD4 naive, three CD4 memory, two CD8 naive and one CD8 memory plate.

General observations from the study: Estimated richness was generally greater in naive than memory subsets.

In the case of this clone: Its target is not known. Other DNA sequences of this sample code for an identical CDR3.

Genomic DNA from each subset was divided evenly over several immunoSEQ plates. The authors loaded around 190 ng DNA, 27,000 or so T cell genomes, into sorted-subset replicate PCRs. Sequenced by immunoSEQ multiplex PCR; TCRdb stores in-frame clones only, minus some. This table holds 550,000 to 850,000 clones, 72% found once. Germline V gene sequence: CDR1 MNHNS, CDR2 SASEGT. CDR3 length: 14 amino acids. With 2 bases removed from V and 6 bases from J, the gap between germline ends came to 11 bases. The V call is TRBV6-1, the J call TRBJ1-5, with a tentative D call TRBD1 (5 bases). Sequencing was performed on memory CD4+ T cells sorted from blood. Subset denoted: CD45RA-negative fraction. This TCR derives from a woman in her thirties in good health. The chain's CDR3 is CASSESGGSQPQHF. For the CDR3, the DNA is TGTGCCAGCAGTGAATCTGGGGGAAGTCAGCCCCAGCATTTT.